This TCR beta chain emerged from a study of T-cell memory formation after mild COVID-19. TCRdb used MiXCR to reprocess the 5' RACE reads, holding one entry per CDR3 protein. The sample includes about 350,000 distinct CDR3 sequences, about 13% of them seen just once. This clonotype has a handful of counts. V shed 2 bases and J shed 3 bases, with 13 bases lying between them. The germline gives CDR1 SEHNR, CDR2 FQNEAQ (reference sequence). This CDR3 contains 15 residues. Sequencing was done on a sample of PBMCs or a T cell subset sorted from them (not recorded which). J is TRBJ1-1 and V is TRBV7-9; TRBD1 might be the D (6 bases). This clonotype was sampled from a man between 18 and 35 years old who had mild COVID-19 (a few samples of this study predate the infection). Cell type and time point are not known. CDR3 DNA: TGTGCCAGCAGCTTACGGGGGGCTGGGGACACTGAAGCTTTCTTT. Its protein product is CASSLRGAGDTEAFF.